This entry lists 18 T cell receptor beta chains sequenced from one sample in a study of Ad26.COV2.S vaccination and SARS-CoV-2 variants. Treatment: 15 to 20 received Ad26.COV2.S at low or high dose, single or two shots; several received placebo; per-sample allocation not given. On day 63 after the first injection, vaccine and placebo recipients gave samples. Repertoires were generated with immunoSEQ multiplex PCR, while TCRdb's copy carries only in-frame clones and drops some. The table includes a few hundred thousand clones, 70% to 90% detected once. The sequenced sample was peripheral blood, obtained in a trial of Ad26.COV2.S vaccine versus placebo. These receptors originate from a person between 18 and 65 years old who received the Ad26.COV2.S COVID-19 vaccine or a placebo.

The chain employs TRBV28 and TRBJ1-6, with D uncertain. The CDR3 totals 16 residues. Germline loops: CDR1 MDHEN, CDR2 SYDVKM. V was cut by 6 bases and J by 0 bases, with 12 bases left in between. CDR3 in amino acids: CASRPFLRSYNSPLHF. DNA of the CDR3: TGTGCCAGCAGACCCTTCCTCCGCTCCTATAATTCACCCCTCCACTTT.

Remarks on this clone: In the same sample, other DNA sequences code for this CDR3. The J gene is TRBJ2-3, the V gene TRBV12-3 or TRBV12-4; TRBD2 matches 7 bases. There are 13 residues in the CDR3. The trim removed 7 bases at V and 3 bases at J, leaving 4 bases unmatched. The CDR3 loop is CASTPGGTDTQYF. CDR3 bases: TGTGCCAGCACCCCGGGGGGTACAGATACGCAGTATTTT.

The chain combines TRBV28 with TRBJ1-2; maybe TRBD1 (5 bases). Germline lookup yields CDR1 MDHEN and CDR2 SYDVKM. The V and J ends lost 7 bases and 4 bases respectively, with 16 bases between them. CDR3 length equals 14 residues. As DNA, the CDR3 is TGTGCCAGCACCATGGGGGGGATCGCCTATGGCTACACCTTC. Translation gives CASTMGGIAYGYTF.

V is TRBV28 and J is TRBJ2-2; TRBD1 matches at 9 bases. After removal of 7 bases from V and 7 bases from J, the junction contained 16 bases not matched to a gene. The CDR3 sequence is 17 residues long. Germline V lookup: CDR1 MDHEN, CDR2 SYDVKM. In DNA, the CDR3 is TGTGCCAGCACCCGCTCCCCCGGGACAGGGTTTGGCGGGGAGCTGTTTTTT. This gives the protein CASTRSPGTGFGGELFF.

This clone was picked up a small number of times. The chain employs TRBV6-6 and TRBJ1-2; no reliable D call. The germline V gene has CDR1 MNHNY and CDR2 SVGAGI (reference sequence). The CDR3 covers 13 residues. The V and J ends lost 9 bases and 5 bases respectively, with 16 bases between them. CDR3 protein: CASTPGVFYGYTF. The CDR3 DNA sequence: TGTGCCAGTACCCCGGGAGTTTTTTATGGCTACACCTTC.

This clone is a singleton in its sample. This CDR3 is also generated by other DNA sequences in the sample. CDR3 sequence reads: CATNDPRGEGYTF. The CDR3 DNA reads as TGTGCCACCAACGATCCTAGGGGTGAAGGCTACACCTTC. This chain connects TRBV12-3 or TRBV12-4 to TRBJ1-2; a weak D match, TRBD1 (5 bases). Trimming removed 10 bases from V and 8 bases from J, with 20 bases in between. The CDR3 covers 13 residues.

The V call is TRBV5-1, the J call TRBJ1-1; D is possibly TRBD1 (6 bases). The CDR3 extends over 15 amino acids. V was clipped by 5 bases and J by 1 base, with 15 bases between them. Germline values: CDR1 SGHRS, CDR2 YFSETQ. The CDR3 bases are TGCGCCAGCAGTGAAGGACAGACACCGAACACTGAAGCTTTCTTT. Protein product: CASSEGQTPNTEAFF.

The V call is TRBV9, the J call TRBJ1-5, with D uncertain. Germline CDR1 and CDR2: SGDLS and YYNGEE. The length of the CDR3 is 17 residues. V was shortened by 4 bases and J by 3 bases, with 20 bases between the two germline ends. The CDR3 here is CASSPKKEGSNNQPQHF. The DNA for the CDR3 is TGTGCCAGCAGCCCCAAGAAGGAGGGATCGAACAATCAGCCCCAGCATTTT.

The gene calls are TRBV7-9 and TRBJ2-5; 10 bases agree with TRBD1. V was clipped by 5 bases and J by 4 bases; unmatched bases: 4. The CDR3 spans 14 residues. Germline CDR1 is SEHNR and CDR2 is FQNEAQ (reference sequence). CDR3 bases: TGTGCCAGCAGCCGGGACAGGGGAGGAGAGACCCAGTACTTC. This gives the protein CASSRDRGGETQYF.

The chain employs TRBV9 and TRBJ2-3; D could derive from TRBD1 or TRBD2 (6 bases each). V lost 4 bases to trimming and J lost 0 bases, with 21 bases between them. The CDR3 extends over 18 amino acids. Germline loops: CDR1 SGDLS, CDR2 YYNGEE. CDR3 in amino acids: CASSPRDWGAYSTDTQYF. The DNA of the CDR3 is TGTGCCAGCAGCCCGAGGGATTGGGGGGCCTACAGCACAGATACGCAGTATTTT. The complete variable domain, with remaining parts taken from reference TRBV9 and TRBJ2-3, reads DSGVTQTPKHLITATGQRVTLRCSPRSGDLSVYWYQQSLDQGLQFLIQYYNGEERAKGNILERFSAQQFPDLHSELNLSSLELGDSALYFCASSPRDWGAYSTDTQYFGPGTRLTVL.

The chain combines TRBV6-4 with TRBJ2-1, with D perhaps assigned TRBD1 or TRBD2 (6 bases each). The CDR3 loop spans 14 amino acids. V was clipped by 10 bases and J by 2 bases, with 15 bases between them. CDR1 and CDR2 from the germline V gene are MRHNA and SNTAGT. The CDR3 loop reads CATRGPGPYNEQFF. CDR3 DNA sequence: TGTGCCACCCGGGGGCCTGGGCCCTACAATGAGCAGTTCTTC.

J is TRBJ2-7 and V is TRBV28; D gene uncertain. Germline V gene lookup returns CDR1 MDHEN and CDR2 SYDVKM. The CDR3 is 13 residues long. V dropped 6 bases and J dropped 4 bases, with 13 bases sitting between them. CDR3 loop: CASSPPWSYEQYF. The CDR3 nucleotides read TGTGCCAGCAGCCCCCCCTGGTCTTACGAGCAGTACTTC.

V is TRBV30 and J is TRBJ1-2; TRBD1 is a possible D gene (6 bases). The CDR3 is made up of 13 amino acids. Germline CDR1 GTSNPN, CDR2 SVGIG (reference sequence). The V gene lost 2 bases and the J gene lost 3 bases, with 10 bases spanning the gap. CDR3 protein: CAWSTRQDYGYTF. CDR3 DNA: TGTGCCTGGAGTACGAGACAGGACTATGGCTACACCTTC.

This clone was detected only a few times. V is TRBV7-3 and J is TRBJ2-1, with D perhaps being TRBD1 or TRBD2 (5 bases each). V lost 3 bases and J 0 bases, leaving 15 bases between the germline ends. Germline CDR1 and CDR2: SGHTA and FQGTGA. CDR3 length: 17 residues. The CDR3 region has the DNA TGTGCCAGCAGCTTGGGGGTCGGTGCAAGCTCCTACAATGAGCAGTTCTTC. The encoded protein is CASSLGVGASSYNEQFF.

The chain is built from TRBV6-5 and TRBJ1-2; 10 bases are shared with TRBD1. CDR3 length: 15 residues. Looked up from germline, CDR1 is MNHEY and CDR2 is SVGAGI. The trim removed 8 bases at V and 3 bases at J, leaving 9 bases unmatched. CDR3 sequence: CASRLPGQGYYGYTF. CDR3 DNA sequence: TGTGCCAGCCGCCTCCCGGGACAGGGGTACTATGGCTACACCTTC.

This clone was observed once. This chain links TRBV14 with TRBJ2-7, with D perhaps matching TRBD1 (5 bases). V dropped 0 bases and J dropped 3 bases, with 9 bases sitting between them. The germline V gene has CDR1 SGHDN and CDR2 FVKESK. This CDR3 has 14 residues. DNA of the CDR3: TGTGCCAGCAGCCAAGATGGGGCTATCTACGAGCAGTACTTC. It translates to CASSQDGAIYEQYF.

V and J are TRBV29-1 and TRBJ1-2; D gene uncertain. Germline V gives CDR1 SQVTM, CDR2 ANQGSEA. V dropped 2 bases and J dropped 2 bases, with 6 bases sitting between them. The CDR3 spans 12 residues. CDR3 region: CSVENKNYGYTF. CDR3 coding DNA: TGCAGCGTTGAAAATAAGAACTATGGCTACACCTTC. Together with reference TRBV29-1 and TRBJ1-2, the CDR3 gives the full variable domain: SAVISQKPSRDICQRGTSLTIQCQVDSQVTMMFWYRQQPGQSLTLIATANQGSEATYESGFVIDKFPISRPNLTFSTLTVSNMSPEDSSIYLCSVENKNYGYTFGSGTRLTVV.

The chain's CDR3 is CASSQLAGGPYEQYF. CDR3 nucleotide sequence: TGCGCCAGCAGCCAACTAGCGGGGGGACCCTACGAGCAGTACTTC. The chain has TRBV5-1 and TRBJ2-7, with TRBD2 matching over 12 bases. The V and J ends lost 4 bases and 2 bases, in that order; junction bases with no gene match: 4. Germline values: CDR1 SGHRS, CDR2 YFSETQ. The CDR3 contains 15 residues.